These 26 T cell receptor beta chains were sequenced from one sample in a study of regulatory T cells in long-lasting Graves disease. Time point defined: persistent/refractory GD, antithyroid drugs over 5 years with positive TRAb. Preparation of the TCR library used RNA extracted from PBMCs. The authors built TCR beta libraries using iRepertoire HTBI primers and Arm-PCR of CDR3 regions. TCRdb analysed the multiplex PCR reads with MiXCR anew, one entry per CDR3 protein. The data contain fewer than 450,000 distinct CDR3 sequences, roughly a quarter of them singletons. The source was peripheral blood mononuclear cells (PBMCs), collected when the disease was refractory, from a patient treated with antithyroid drugs. Receptors were obtained from a female donor with Graves disease.

This clonotype showed up just a few times. One junction end disagrees with the germline gene, perhaps due to a read error. This rearrangement joins TRBV5-1 to TRBJ1-4; TRBD1 matches at 7 bases. Looked up from germline, CDR1 is SGHRS and CDR2 is YFSETQ. The CDR3 totals 17 residues. In DNA, the CDR3 is TGCGCCAGCAGCTTGTATGGGACAGTCCGCTCTAATGAAAGACTGTTTTTT. Amino acid sequence: CASSLYGTVRSNERLFF.

The rearrangement joins TRBV20-1 to TRBJ1-5; TRBD1 matches 11 bases. CDR3 size: 15 residues. Germline V gene lookup returns CDR1 DFQATT and CDR2 SNEGSKA (reference sequence). The ends lost 1 base at V and 6 bases at J; junction bases unmatched: 5. DNA of the CDR3: TGCAGTGCTAGAGGATCTGGGACAGGGGGTCAGCCCCAGCATTTT. It specifies CSARGSGTGGQPQHF.

V is TRBV20-1 and J is TRBJ2-7; TRBD1 matches 8 bases. J lost 2 bases, V lost 6 bases, and 3 bases had no gene match. Per germline, CDR1 DFQATT and CDR2 SNEGSKA (reference sequence). There are 12 residues in the CDR3. In DNA form, the CDR3 reads TGCAGTGCCAGGACAGGGCCCTACGAGCAGTACTTC. Its translation is CSARTGPYEQYF.

The genes are TRBV5-1 and TRBJ2-7, with 9 positions matching TRBD1. The CDR3 loop spans 14 amino acids. Germline loops: CDR1 SGHRS, CDR2 YFSETQ. The V gene end was trimmed by 5 bases and the J gene end by 1 base; junction bases not matched to a gene: 4. This CDR3 is CASRRQGESYEQYF. The CDR3 bases are TGCGCCAGCAGAAGACAGGGGGAATCCTACGAGCAGTACTTC.

This sequence joins TRBV5-1 and TRBJ2-7; 8 nucleotides agree with TRBD2. Trimming cost V 4 bases and J 1 base; bases outside gene matches: 4. This CDR3 is built from 14 residues. CDR1 and CDR2 (germline): SGHRS, YFSETQ. CDR3 DNA: TGCGCCAGCAGCATACTAGCGGAATCCTACGAGCAGTACTTC. This gives the protein CASSILAESYEQYF.

The V call is TRBV27, the J call TRBJ2-3; D tentatively fits TRBD1 or TRBD2 (5 bases each). CDR1 is MNHEY, CDR2 SMNVEV, per germline (reference sequence). V was cut by 3 bases and J by 1 base, with 11 bases left in between. This CDR3 region has 15 residues. CDR3 nucleotides: TGTGCCAGCAGTTTCAGGGAGCGCGGCACAGATACGCAGTATTTT. Its translation is CASSFRERGTDTQYF.

CDR3 DNA sequence: TGTGCCAGTAGTGCCTCCAGGGGGAATCAGCCCCAGCATTTT. This translates into CASSASRGNQPQHF. V usage is TRBV19 and J usage is TRBJ1-5, with 7 positions matching TRBD1. The germline V gene has CDR1 LNHDA and CDR2 SQIVND (reference sequence). V lost 5 bases, J lost 4 bases, and 5 bases stayed unmatched. This CDR3 has 14 amino acids.

The chain employs TRBV20-1 and TRBJ2-7; D may be TRBD1 or TRBD2 (5 bases each). Trimming shortened V by 5 bases and J by 0 bases, and 14 bases separated the two germline ends. CDR1 is DFQATT, CDR2 SNEGSKA, per germline (reference sequence). The CDR3 spans 14 residues. CDR3 nucleotides: TGCAGTGCTCTGAGAGAGGGGTTCTCCTACGAGCAGTACTTC. Its protein is CSALREGFSYEQYF.

The gene calls are TRBV20-1 and TRBJ2-7; TRBD2 matches at 12 bases. Germline V CDR1 and CDR2: DFQATT, SNEGSKA (reference sequence). Trimming took 0 bases from V and 3 from J; bases not matched to a gene: 6. The CDR3 is made up of 16 amino acids. CDR3 sequence: CSARDRTSGRNYEQYF. The CDR3 DNA reads TGCAGTGCTAGAGACAGAACTAGCGGGAGGAACTACGAGCAGTACTTC.

The chain joins TRBV3-1 to TRBJ2-2, with D possibly called TRBD1 or TRBD2 (5 bases each). With 4 bases removed from V and 0 bases from J, the gap between germline ends came to 12 bases. The CDR3 is 16 residues long. Germline loops: CDR1 LGHDT, CDR2 YNNKEL (reference sequence). The CDR3 region is CASSPRLGANTGELFF. CDR3 coding DNA: TGTGCCAGCAGCCCAAGATTGGGGGCGAACACCGGGGAGCTGTTTTTT.

This clonotype was recorded at least ten times. V gene TRBV2 combines with J gene TRBJ2-2; 7 nucleotides agree with TRBD1. The V and J ends lost 6 bases and 5 bases, in that order; junction bases with no gene match: 3. This CDR3 is 13 amino acids long. CDR1 is SNHLY and CDR2 is FYNNEI in the germline V gene. As DNA, the CDR3 is TGTGCCAGCAGAGACAGGGTGACCGGGGAGCTGTTTTTT. Its translation is CASRDRVTGELFF.

This chain uses TRBV7-6 with TRBJ2-5, with TRBD2 matching 9 bases. The CDR3 spans 15 residues. Germline V gene data show CDR1 as SGHVS and CDR2 as FNYEAQ. V was clipped by 5 bases and J by 4 bases; unmatched bases: 8. The CDR3 here is CASSMTSGWGETQYF. The CDR3 region has the DNA TGTGCCAGCAGCATGACTAGCGGATGGGGAGAGACCCAGTACTTC.

Note on this clonotype: No conserved phenylalanine or tryptophan is present at the end of the CDR3, so a read error is the likely explanation. J is TRBJ1-1 and V is TRBV29-1; TRBD1 agrees at 8 bases. CDR1 and CDR2 from the germline V gene are SQVTM and ANQGSEA. V was clipped by 3 bases and J by 11 bases; unmatched bases: 5. The CDR3 spans 11 residues. The CDR3 DNA reads TGCAGCGTTGACAAACAGGGGGGCGCTTTCTCT. Its protein product is CSVDKQGGAFS.

The chain uses TRBV2 and TRBJ2-1, with 7 bases identical to TRBD2. Germline CDR1 SNHLY, CDR2 FYNNEI. This CDR3 has 16 residues. V dropped 3 bases and J dropped 2; count of bases not matched to a gene: 7. This CDR3 reads CASSDVTSLTYNEQFF. CDR3 sequence (DNA): TGTGCCAGCAGTGATGTGACTAGCCTCACCTACAATGAGCAGTTCTTC.

Only a few counts were recorded for this clonotype. The V gene is TRBV7-8, the J gene TRBJ1-4, with D tentatively TRBD1 (6 bases). From germline, CDR1 is SGHVS and CDR2 FQNEAQ. There are 13 residues in the CDR3. V lost 5 bases and J lost 10, with 14 bases in between. The DNA for the CDR3 is TGTGCCAGCAGCGTTGAAAAGGGGGGAAAACTGTTTTTT. Protein sequence: CASSVEKGGKLFF.

V gene TRBV9 combines with J gene TRBJ2-5, with 8 bases fitting TRBD2. From germline, CDR1 is SGDLS and CDR2 YYNGEE. Losses at the gene ends were 3 bases for V and 5 bases for J; bases not matched to a gene: 18. The CDR3 covers 18 residues. The CDR3 loop is CASSAATGVAGTVETQYF. The CDR3 nucleotides are TGTGCCAGCAGCGCAGCTACTGGGGTAGCGGGAACTGTCGAGACCCAGTACTTC.

This clonotype was seen more than once but under ten times. The rearrangement links TRBV3-1 to TRBJ2-7; 7 bases map to TRBD2. The V and J ends lost 0 bases and 2 bases, in that order; junction bases with no gene match: 4. Germline V gene sequence: CDR1 LGHDT, CDR2 YNNKEL (reference sequence). The CDR3 extends over 15 amino acids. CDR3 DNA sequence: TGTGCCAGCAGCCAAGATCCTAGCGGAGCCTACGAGCAGTACTTC. It codes for CASSQDPSGAYEQYF.

Points on this clonotype: A much larger clonotype is one base distant, so this may be a read error. The chain links TRBV6-1 to TRBJ2-1; perhaps TRBD2 as D (5 bases). The germline V gene has CDR1 MNHNS and CDR2 SASEGT. V was pared by 0 bases and J by 9 bases, with 15 bases between. This CDR3 region has 15 residues. In nucleotides, the CDR3 is TGTGCCAGCAGTGAAGCTCGAGGGTTCCGTGGTGAGCAGTTCTTC. Translation gives CASSEARGFRGEQFF.

Only a few counts were recorded for this clonotype. This chain connects TRBV6-1 to TRBJ1-4; 7 bases map to TRBD1. The J segment lost 8 bases and the V segment lost 6 bases, leaving 24 bases of the junction unmatched. Per the germline V gene, CDR1 is MNHNS and CDR2 is SASEGT. The CDR3 length is 19 residues. The DNA of the CDR3 is TGTGCCAGCAGCACTACGGTCACAGGGGCTTCTAGAGAGTGGGAAAAACTGTTTTTT. Translated: CASSTTVTGASREWEKLFF.

This clonotype has at least ten counts. The chain employs TRBV20-1 and TRBJ2-5, with TRBD1 as a possible D gene (5 bases). Germline CDR1 and CDR2: DFQATT and SNEGSKA (reference sequence). V gave up 6 bases and J gave up 2 bases, with 19 bases separating them. The CDR3 has 15 residues. The CDR3 spells CSARSPRATQETQYF. DNA for the CDR3: TGCAGTGCGAGGTCCCCCAGGGCCACTCAAGAGACCCAGTACTTC.

The chain links TRBV19 to TRBJ2-7, with 7 positions matching TRBD2. Germline V gene sequence: CDR1 LNHDA, CDR2 SQIVND (reference sequence). V gave up 6 bases and J gave up 4 bases; unmatched junction bases: 15. This CDR3 comprises 16 residues. The CDR3 DNA reads TGTGCCAGTAGCAACCCCTCGGCTAGCGGAGGTTACGAGCAGTACTTC. This translates into CASSNPSASGGYEQYF.

The V call is TRBV12-3 or TRBV12-4, the J call TRBJ1-1; the D gene is possibly TRBD1 (6 bases). V lost 6 bases to trimming and J lost 6 bases, with 20 bases between them. The CDR3 consists of 15 residues. CDR3 DNA: TGTGCCAGCAGCTCCCTGGCAGGGGCTAGCGCTGAAGCTTTCTTT. It translates to CASSSLAGASAEAFF.

This clonotype was recorded at least ten times. The J gene is TRBJ2-2, the V gene TRBV11-2; D is ambiguous. CDR3 length: 13 amino acids. Trimming pared 1 base from V and 7 bases from J, leaving 7 bases between. Per germline, CDR1 SGHAT and CDR2 FQNNGV. The chain's CDR3 is CASSLVYSGELFF. The CDR3 region has the DNA TGTGCCAGCAGCTTAGTATATAGCGGGGAGCTGTTTTTT.

This rearrangement joins TRBV20-1 to TRBJ2-7; 7 nucleotides align to TRBD2. The CDR3 loop spans 14 amino acids. Germline trimming cut 5 bases from V and 1 base from J; bases unmatched to any gene: 8. Per germline, CDR1 DFQATT and CDR2 SNEGSKA (reference sequence). CDR3 bases: TGCAGTGCTTCCGGGCGGGAGTGGTCCTACGAGCAGTACTTC. Translating gives CSASGREWSYEQYF.

To note about this clonotype: Given a much more abundant clone one base away, this may be a read error. This chain uses TRBV28 with TRBJ1-1; D unresolved. CDR1 and CDR2 from the germline V gene are MDHEN and SYDVKM. The CDR3 length is 13 residues. The germline V and J ends were trimmed by 8 bases and 4 bases, with 14 bases remaining between them. The CDR3 loop reads CASQKTRATEAFF. The CDR3 DNA reads TGTGCCAGCCAAAAGACCCGGGCCACTGAAGCTTTCTTT.

This clonotype was detected only a few times. This chain joins TRBV10-3 and TRBJ1-3; D is unresolved. This CDR3 region has 13 residues. The germline V and J ends were trimmed by 0 bases and 4 bases, with 4 bases remaining between them. CDR1 ENHRY and CDR2 SYGVKD come from the germline V gene. The CDR3 protein is CAISESPGNTIYF. In DNA form, the CDR3 reads TGTGCCATCAGTGAGTCTCCCGGAAACACCATATATTTT.